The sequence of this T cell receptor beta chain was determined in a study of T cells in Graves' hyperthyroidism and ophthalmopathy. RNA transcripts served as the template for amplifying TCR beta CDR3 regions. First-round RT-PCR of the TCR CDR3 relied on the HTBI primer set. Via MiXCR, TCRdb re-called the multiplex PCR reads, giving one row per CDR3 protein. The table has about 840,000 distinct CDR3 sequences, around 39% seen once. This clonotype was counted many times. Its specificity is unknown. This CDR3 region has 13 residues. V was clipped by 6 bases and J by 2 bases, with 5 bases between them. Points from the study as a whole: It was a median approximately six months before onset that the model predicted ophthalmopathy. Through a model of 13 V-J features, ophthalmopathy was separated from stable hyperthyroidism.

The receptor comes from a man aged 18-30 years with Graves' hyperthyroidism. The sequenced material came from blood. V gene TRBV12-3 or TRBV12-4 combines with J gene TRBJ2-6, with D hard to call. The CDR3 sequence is CASSPTGANVLTF. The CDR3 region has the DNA TGTGCCAGCAGCCCGACTGGGGCCAACGTCCTGACTTTC.